This TCR beta chain comes out of a study of T cell responses to AZD1222 COVID-19 vaccine. About the study: Pooling was applied to second doses at about 4 or about 12 weeks. Study-wide results and limits: Only 5 to 7 AZD1222 recipients tested seropositive at baseline. There were vaccine-associated CD4 TCRs across spike, dominant at 160-218 and 743-854.

Repertoires were generated with immunoSEQ multiplex PCR, while TCRdb's copy carries only in-frame clones and drops some. The sample records tens of thousands of clones, around 90% being singletons. As for this clone: The antigen remains unidentified.

The germline gives CDR1 SQVTM, CDR2 ANQGSEA. V shed 3 bases and J shed 3 bases, with 8 bases lying between them. The CDR3 loop spans 12 amino acids. This sequence was found in an adult in good health. Source: peripheral blood, taken on day 0 of AZD1222 vaccination. J is TRBJ1-1 and V is TRBV29-1; no firm D call. The DNA of the CDR3 is TGCAGCGTTGACAGTTGGGACACTGAAGCTTTCTTT. Translation gives CSVDSWDTEAFF. Complete variable domain (other parts from reference TRBV29-1 and TRBJ1-1): SAVISQKPSRDICQRGTSLTIQCQVDSQVTMMFWYRQQPGQSLTLIATANQGSEATYESGFVIDKFPISRPNLTFSTLTVSNMSPEDSSIYLCSVDSWDTEAFFGQGTRLTVV.